This TCR beta chain was sequenced during a study of metastatic and nonmetastatic thyroid tumors. Across the whole study: The comparison covered peripheral blood and tumor or nodule tissue in malignant and benign thyroid patients.

Thyroid surgery had not been preceded by any treatment in any patient. This CDR3 region has 14 residues. CDR1 and CDR2 (germline): LNHDA, SQIVND (reference sequence). V was pared by 4 bases and J by 4 bases, with 14 bases between. This clone was detected many times. The antigen remains unidentified. Study findings and constraints: As reported, TCR beta diversity in blood and tumor was significantly higher in malignant thyroid tumors than in benign nodules.

Original data processing: Construction of a distant-metastasis classifier for papillary thyroid cancer relied on CDR3 differences across clinicopathological groups. TCRdb reprocessed the PCR reads using MiXCR. The V and J calls and clone size are TCRdb's, not the authors'. The sample holds tens of thousands of clones; roughly 30% are singletons and the top ten take roughly 15%. The sequencing sample was made of blood. The J gene is TRBJ2-7, the V gene TRBV19, with D possibly matching TRBD1 (6 bases). The receptor's source is a female donor with papillary thyroid cancer or a benign thyroid nodule (not recorded which). Some clones in this sample may be carry-over from other donors' samples. CDR3 region: CASSRPGHLYEQYF. The CDR3 bases are TGTGCCAGTAGTAGACCGGGACACTTATACGAGCAGTACTTC. Supplemented by reference TRBV19 and TRBJ2-7, the full variable domain reads DGGITQSPKYLFRKEGQNVTLSCEQNLNHDAMYWYRQDPGQGLRLIYYSQIVNDFQKGDIAEGYSVSREKKESFPLTVTSAQKNPTAFYLCASSRPGHLYEQYFGPGTRLTVT.